This entry lists 31 T cell receptor beta chains sequenced from one sample in a study of response to subunit inactivated influenza vaccine. TCRdb re-called the RT-PCR reads with MiXCR, one entry per CDR3 protein. The sample lists roughly 670,000 distinct CDR3 sequences; approximately 14% were seen once. This sample comprised PBMCs from blood, obtained less than 15 days before vaccination. The receptor set was obtained from a man over 45 who received an inactivated influenza vaccine.

On this clonotype itself: A read error may explain this, as a much larger clone is one base away. In DNA form, the CDR3 reads TGCAGCCTTGTCGGGGGGCTGGCAGATACGCAGTATTTT. Residues: CSLVGGLADTQYF. The chain links TRBV29-1 to TRBJ2-3; weak D call: TRBD2 (7 bases). The CDR3 is made up of 13 amino acids. Germline V gene data show CDR1 as SQVTM and CDR2 as ANQGSEA. Between the trimmed V and J ends, which lost 8 bases and 4 bases, there was a span of 16 bases.

V and J are TRBV7-9 and TRBJ1-1; D not certain. Trimming left V 1 base short and J 0 bases short, with 15 bases between. The germline CDR1 and CDR2 sequences are SEHNR and FQNEAQ (reference sequence). The CDR3 consists of 17 residues. The chain's CDR3 is CASSLVRWDRVNTEAFF. The CDR3 DNA sequence: TGTGCCAGCAGCTTAGTGAGGTGGGATAGAGTGAACACTGAAGCTTTCTTT. The whole variable domain, filled in from reference TRBV7-9 and TRBJ1-1, reads DTGVSQNPRHKITKRGQNVTFRCDPISEHNRLYWYRQTLGQGPEFLTYFQNEAQLEKSRLLSDRFSAERPKGSFSTLEIQRTEQGDSAMYLCASSLVRWDRVNTEAFFGQGTRLTVV.

This chain joins TRBV6-5 and TRBJ1-3; D is undetermined. The CDR3 covers 12 residues. CDR1 MNHEY and CDR2 SVGAGI come from the germline V gene. Trimming cost V 8 bases and J 1 base, with 6 bases left between them. Written as DNA, the CDR3 is TGTGCCAGCGGCCCTTCTGGAAACACCATATATTTT. Its protein product is CASGPSGNTIYF.

This clonotype was detected only a few times. The chain combines TRBV15 with TRBJ2-5; 7 nucleotides agree with TRBD1. The germline gives CDR1 LNHNV, CDR2 YYDKDF (reference sequence). Germline trimming cut 5 bases from V and 3 bases from J; bases unmatched to any gene: 12. The CDR3 runs 16 residues. This CDR3 reads CATSVRTGLTKETQYF. The CDR3 DNA reads TGTGCCACCAGCGTCCGGACAGGCCTTACGAAAGAGACCCAGTACTTC. Drawing the rest from reference TRBV15 and TRBJ2-5, the complete variable domain is DAMVIQNPRYQVTQFGKPVTLSCSQTLNHNVMYWYQQKSSQAPKLLFHYYDKDFNNEADTPDNFQSRRPNTSFCFLDIRSPGLGDTAMYLCATSVRTGLTKETQYFGPGTRLLVL.

The chain employs TRBV4-3 and TRBJ2-3; D is unresolved. The ends were cut back, 0 bases at V and 4 bases at J, with 8 bases in the middle. Germline values: CDR1 LGHNA, CDR2 YSLEER. The CDR3 runs to 14 residues. The CDR3 protein is CASSQDSSADTQYF. DNA of the CDR3: TGCGCCAGCAGCCAAGATTCTAGTGCAGATACGCAGTATTTT.

This clonotype has only a few counts. The chain recombines TRBV28 with TRBJ2-1; 7 bases align to TRBD2. V shed 5 bases, J shed 9 bases, and the junction held 10 bases outside the gene matches. The CDR3 is 14 amino acids. Germline-derived CDR1 and CDR2 are MDHEN and SYDVKM. This CDR3 reads CASSPRLATAEQFF. In nucleotides, the CDR3 is TGTGCCAGCAGTCCCAGACTAGCCACAGCTGAGCAGTTCTTC.

The chain employs TRBV7-8 and TRBJ2-7, with 11 bases lining up with TRBD2. Germline V CDR1 and CDR2: SGHVS, FQNEAQ. CDR3 length: 19 amino acids. Trimming took 1 base from V and 0 from J; bases not matched to a gene: 11. Here the CDR3 DNA reads TGTGCCAGCAGCTTAGTAGGGTTAGGGACTAGCGGATACTCCTACGAGCAGTACTTC. Translating gives CASSLVGLGTSGYSYEQYF.

In this sample, this clonotype turned up a few times. The genes are TRBV29-1 and TRBJ1-1; the D is unclear. CDR1 and CDR2 (germline): SQVTM, ANQGSEA. Trimming removed 7 bases at V and 0 bases at J, with 12 bases between. The CDR3 runs 13 residues. The CDR3 DNA sequence: TGCAGCGGGGAGGGCAGCCTGAACACTGAAGCTTTCTTT. Translation gives CSGEGSLNTEAFF.

V is TRBV15 and J is TRBJ2-5; TRBD1 aligns across 12 bases. CDR3 length: 15 residues. The V gene's germline CDR1 is LNHNV and CDR2 YYDKDF (reference sequence). J gave up 6 bases and V 9 bases, and 11 bases lay outside the gene matches. CDR3 DNA sequence: TGTGCCACGTCTGGGGACAGGGGGCGCGGGAAGACCCAGTACTTC. This translates into CATSGDRGRGKTQYF.

This clonotype was seen a handful of times. The chain employs TRBV7-8 and TRBJ2-3, with D possibly matching TRBD1 (6 bases). Germline-derived CDR1 and CDR2 are SGHVS and FQNEAQ. V shed 4 bases and J shed 9 bases, with 17 bases lying between them. The CDR3 contains 14 residues. The CDR3, as DNA: TGTGCCAGCAGCTACGAGACAGGTTCTGGGACGCAGTATTTT. Translated: CASSYETGSGTQYF.

This clonotype turned up a few times. This chain connects TRBV4-3 to TRBJ1-1; D unclear. The CDR3 contains 12 residues. Germline V gene data show CDR1 as LGHNA and CDR2 as YSLEER. Deletions cut 2 bases from V and 2 bases from J, with 3 bases between. The CDR3 loop reads CASSQINTEAFF. The CDR3 DNA reads TGCGCCAGCAGCCAAATTAACACTGAAGCTTTCTTT.

In this sample, this clonotype turned up a few times. This chain links TRBV5-1 with TRBJ2-7; perhaps TRBD2 as D (5 bases). The germline CDR1 and CDR2 sequences are SGHRS and YFSETQ. The CDR3 is 15 residues long. V dropped 5 bases and J dropped 1 base, with 16 bases sitting between them. The CDR3 DNA is TGCGCCAGCAGAACGGGGTGGGAGTTATCCTACGAGCAGTACTTC. Its protein is CASRTGWELSYEQYF.

V is TRBV10-3 and J is TRBJ2-1; 12 bases map to TRBD2. The CDR3 covers 15 residues. The J segment lost 2 bases and the V segment lost 11 bases, leaving 7 bases of the junction unmatched. Germline CDR1 is ENHRY and CDR2 is SYGVKD. The CDR3 reads CAANPSGGAYNEQFF. CDR3 DNA sequence: TGTGCCGCCAACCCTAGCGGGGGGGCCTACAATGAGCAGTTCTTC.

The chain couples TRBV12-3 or TRBV12-4 to TRBJ1-1, with 8 bases aligning to TRBD1. Trimming cost V 4 bases and J 5 bases; bases outside gene matches: 6. The CDR3 runs to 14 residues. CDR3 residues: CASSWTGSSTEAFF. In DNA, the CDR3 is TGTGCCAGCAGTTGGACAGGGTCATCGACTGAAGCTTTCTTT.

This clonotype was found many times. The chain combines TRBV29-1 with TRBJ2-1; D is perhaps TRBD1 (5 bases). V dropped 3 bases and J dropped 7 bases, with 10 bases sitting between them. Looked up from germline, CDR1 is SQVTM and CDR2 is ANQGSEA. This CDR3 is 12 amino acids long. CDR3 nucleotides: TGCAGCGTTGACAGGGCGAGAAATGAGCAGTTCTTC. Translating it yields CSVDRARNEQFF.

In its sample, this clonotype was seen many times. The V gene is TRBV6-1, the J gene TRBJ2-1, with TRBD2 matching 8 bases. Trimming took 6 bases from V and 7 from J; bases not matched to a gene: 11. CDR3 length: 15 residues. Per germline, CDR1 MNHNS and CDR2 SASEGT. The DNA of the CDR3 is TGTGCCAGCAGCCTGGGGGGACTAGAGAAAAATGAGCAGTTCTTC. This encodes CASSLGGLEKNEQFF.

The chain is built from TRBV7-9 and TRBJ2-5, with 7 bases lining up with TRBD1. The V gene's germline CDR1 is SEHNR and CDR2 FQNEAQ (reference sequence). This CDR3 has 17 amino acids. After removal of 3 bases from V and 3 bases from J, the junction contained 13 bases not matched to a gene. The CDR3 loop is CASSFRGGIAPKETQYF. CDR3 nucleotide sequence: TGTGCCAGCAGCTTCAGAGGGGGCATTGCCCCAAAAGAGACCCAGTACTTC.

This clonotype was counted only a few times. The chain couples TRBV12-3 or TRBV12-4 to TRBJ1-3; a weak D match, TRBD1 (5 bases). The CDR3 consists of 16 residues. Trimming stripped 4 bases from V and 4 bases from J, with 17 bases between. CDR3 nucleotides: TGTGCCAGCAGTTCCGGAGATGGGGCAGCAGGAAACACCATATATTTT. It yields the protein CASSSGDGAAGNTIYF.

This clonotype was seen a handful of times. The rearrangement links TRBV10-3 to TRBJ1-4; 10 positions agree with TRBD1. After removal of 2 bases from V and 5 bases from J, the junction contained 2 bases not matched to a gene. The CDR3 is 15 amino acids. Per the germline V gene, CDR1 is ENHRY and CDR2 is SYGVKD. The CDR3 nucleotides are TGTGCCATCAGTGAGGGGACAGGGGTAAATGAAAAACTGTTTTTT. Its translation: CAISEGTGVNEKLFF.

The V and J genes are TRBV9 and TRBJ2-1, with D tentatively TRBD2 (5 bases). V shed 4 bases and J shed 6 bases, with 17 bases lying between them. The CDR3 length is 15 residues. Germline-derived CDR1 and CDR2 are SGDLS and YYNGEE. CDR3 sequence reads: CASSPHLAGPNEQFF. The CDR3 DNA sequence: TGTGCCAGCAGCCCTCATTTGGCGGGTCCCAATGAGCAGTTCTTC.

The table lists this clonotype with a few counts. The chain employs TRBV12-3 or TRBV12-4 and TRBJ2-1, with D possibly matching TRBD2 (5 bases). The CDR3 contains 12 residues. Trimming removed 2 bases from V and 13 bases from J, with 12 bases in between. The CDR3 nucleotides are TGTGCCAGCAGTTTATCGGTCGGGGAACAGTTCTTC. Translating gives CASSLSVGEQFF.

The V and J genes are TRBV10-1 and TRBJ2-5, with no clear D. This CDR3 region has 13 residues. Germline V gene data show CDR1 as WNHNN and CDR2 as SYGVQD (reference sequence). Trimming took off 4 bases at V and 5 bases at J, with 11 bases between the two ends. The CDR3 sequence is CASSVAAAETQYF. Here the CDR3 DNA reads TGCGCCAGCAGTGTCGCGGCAGCGGAGACCCAGTACTTC.

This clonotype was counted ten times or more. V usage is TRBV24-1 and J usage is TRBJ1-5, with D possibly TRBD1 on 6 matching bases. The CDR3 length is 14 residues. Germline loops: CDR1 KGHDR, CDR2 SFDVKD. V gave up 5 bases and J gave up 7 bases, with 14 bases separating them. The CDR3 DNA follows: TGTGCCACCAGTGGTGGGCAGGGGTACCAGCCCCAGCATTTT. Protein product: CATSGGQGYQPQHF.

The sample holds a few counts of this clonotype. The rearrangement uses TRBV20-1 and TRBJ2-5; D is unresolved. CDR1 and CDR2 from the germline V gene are DFQATT and SNEGSKA (reference sequence). The CDR3 covers 11 residues. The V and J ends lost 3 bases and 0 bases respectively, with 2 bases between them. CDR3 sequence (DNA): TGCAGTGCTAGGAACCAAGAGACCCAGTACTTC. It encodes CSARNQETQYF.

The table lists this clonotype with a few counts. This rearrangement joins TRBV2 to TRBJ2-1, with 12 bases aligning to TRBD2. The trim removed 7 bases at V and 8 bases at J, leaving 6 bases unmatched. Germline CDR1 and CDR2: SNHLY and FYNNEI. This CDR3 is 14 amino acids long. The CDR3 spells CASTGLAGIDEQFF. The CDR3 nucleotides read TGTGCCAGCACCGGACTAGCGGGAATCGATGAGCAGTTCTTC.

The chain combines TRBV15 with TRBJ2-3, with TRBD1 matching over 10 bases. Germline V gene data show CDR1 as LNHNV and CDR2 as YYDKDF (reference sequence). This CDR3 contains 16 residues. Trimming cost V 5 bases and J 2 bases; bases outside gene matches: 7. Written as DNA, the CDR3 is TGTGCCACCAGCCCCGGGACAGGGGCGGTCACAGATACGCAGTATTTT. Translated, it gives CATSPGTGAVTDTQYF.

The chain joins TRBV5-4 to TRBJ1-3; 9 nucleotides agree with TRBD1. The V gene end was trimmed by 3 bases and the J gene end by 2 bases; junction bases not matched to a gene: 9. This CDR3 is built from 17 residues. CDR1 is SGHNT and CDR2 is YYREEE in the germline V gene (reference sequence). The CDR3 DNA follows: TGTGCCAGCAGCTGGGGACCGGGACAGGGTACTGGAAACACCATATATTTT. Its protein product is CASSWGPGQGTGNTIYF.

This clonotype was counted between two and nine times. J is TRBJ2-7 and V is TRBV9; 7 bases align to TRBD2. V was clipped by 4 bases and J by 4 bases; unmatched bases: 14. CDR3 size: 16 residues. Per the germline V gene, CDR1 is SGDLS and CDR2 is YYNGEE. The CDR3 is CASSLFPTGGGYEQYF. Written as DNA, the CDR3 is TGTGCCAGCAGCTTATTCCCAACGGGAGGTGGTTACGAGCAGTACTTC.

This clonotype was seen just once. The genes are TRBV20-1 and TRBJ2-1; D remains unclear. The CDR3 is made up of 12 amino acids. Trimming pared 4 bases from V and 10 bases from J, leaving 14 bases between. Germline V lookup: CDR1 DFQATT, CDR2 SNEGSKA (reference sequence). The CDR3 loop is CSAKPGGDEQFF. CDR3 coding DNA: TGCAGTGCTAAACCGGGTGGTGACGAGCAGTTCTTC.

J is TRBJ2-7 and V is TRBV2; TRBD1 agrees at 10 bases. J lost 0 bases, V lost 3 bases, and 2 bases had no gene match. This CDR3 is built from 15 residues. CDR1 and CDR2 from the germline V gene are SNHLY and FYNNEI. The CDR3 here is CASSEDRGSSYEQYF. The CDR3 region has the DNA TGTGCCAGCAGTGAGGACAGGGGGAGCTCCTACGAGCAGTACTTC.

The chain employs TRBV11-2 and TRBJ1-1; D might be TRBD1 (5 bases). The V gene's germline CDR1 is SGHAT and CDR2 FQNNGV. This CDR3 is built from 16 residues. The germline V and J ends were trimmed by 8 bases and 0 bases, with 19 bases remaining between them. The CDR3 DNA reads as TGTGCCAGCGCCCAAGGGGTGATAATAATGAACACTGAAGCTTTCTTT. Residues: CASAQGVIIMNTEAFF.